Listed here is a single T cell receptor beta chain. The data stem from a study of T cells expressing NK-cell markers. TCRdb reprocessed the 5' RACE reads and stores each CDR3 protein as one record, lacking DNA. The table for this sample gives some 300,000 distinct CDR3 sequences. Germline lookup yields CDR1 LGHDT and CDR2 YNNKEL (reference sequence). The CDR3 consists of 17 residues. Sequenced: blood T cells: a sorted CD56 or NKG2C T cell subset, CD4+ or CD8+ T cells, or bulk PBMC T cells (not recorded which). This sequence joins TRBV3-1 and TRBJ2-7; TCRdb's D call of TRBD1 is untestable without DNA. The receptor's source is a man younger than 35 in good health. The chain's CDR3 is CASSQGVIRDISYEQYF.